This T cell receptor (beta chain) derives from a study of patients and donors after allogeneic stem cell transplantation. Using its own MiXCR run on the RT-PCR reads, TCRdb lists one record per CDR3 protein. The profile shows approximately 38,000 distinct CDR3 sequences, 30% to 40% of them singletons. The CDR3 runs to 8 residues. The germline V and J ends were trimmed by 10 bases and 4 bases, with 2 bases remaining between them. Germline V CDR1 and CDR2: ENHRY, SYGVKD. This clonotype was detected only a few times. This clonotype was obtained from a human donor who was either an allogeneic HSCT recipient or a stem cell or donor lymphocyte infusion donor (not recorded which). It is not recorded whose cells these are; they may come from a transplant donor. The sequenced sample consisted of blood, either unsorted or a sorted T cell fraction (not recorded which). The chain uses TRBV10-3 and TRBJ2-7; D is undetermined. CDR3 sequence reads: CATYEQYF. The CDR3 coding sequence is TGTGCCACTTACGAGCAGTACTTC.